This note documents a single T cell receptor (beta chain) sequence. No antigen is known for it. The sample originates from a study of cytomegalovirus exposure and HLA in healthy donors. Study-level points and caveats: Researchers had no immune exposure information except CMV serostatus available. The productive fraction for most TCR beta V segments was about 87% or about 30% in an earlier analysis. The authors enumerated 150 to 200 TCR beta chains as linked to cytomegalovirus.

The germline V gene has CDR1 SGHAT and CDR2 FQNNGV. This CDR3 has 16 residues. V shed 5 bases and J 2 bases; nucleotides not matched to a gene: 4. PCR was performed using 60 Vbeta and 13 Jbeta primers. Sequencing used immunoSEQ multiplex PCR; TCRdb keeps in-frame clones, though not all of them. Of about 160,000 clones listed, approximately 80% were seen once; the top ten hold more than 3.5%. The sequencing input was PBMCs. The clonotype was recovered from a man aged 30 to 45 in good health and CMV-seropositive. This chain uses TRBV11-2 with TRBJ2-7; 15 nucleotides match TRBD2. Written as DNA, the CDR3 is TGTGCCAGCAGCAGGACTAGCGGGGGGGGCCCCTACGAGCAGTACTTC. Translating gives CASSRTSGGGPYEQYF.